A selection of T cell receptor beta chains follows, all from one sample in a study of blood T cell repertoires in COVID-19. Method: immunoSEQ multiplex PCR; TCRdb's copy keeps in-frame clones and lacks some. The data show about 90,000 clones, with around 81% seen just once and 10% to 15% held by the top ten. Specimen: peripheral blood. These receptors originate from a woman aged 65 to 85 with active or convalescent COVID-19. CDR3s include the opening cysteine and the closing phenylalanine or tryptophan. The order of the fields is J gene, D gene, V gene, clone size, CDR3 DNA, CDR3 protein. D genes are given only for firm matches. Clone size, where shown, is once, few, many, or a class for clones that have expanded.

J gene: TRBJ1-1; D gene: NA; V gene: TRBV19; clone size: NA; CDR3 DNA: TGTGCTACCAGGGATATAATGAACACTGAAGCTTTCTTT; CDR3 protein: CATRDIMNTEAFF
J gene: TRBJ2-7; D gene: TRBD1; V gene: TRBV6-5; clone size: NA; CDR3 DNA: TGTGCCAGCAGCCGGGACAGGGGTCACGAGCAGTACTTC; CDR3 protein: CASSRDRGHEQYF
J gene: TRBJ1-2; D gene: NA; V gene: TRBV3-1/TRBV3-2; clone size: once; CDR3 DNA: TGTGCCAGCACAGGCCAGAACTATGGCTACACCTTC; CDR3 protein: CASTGQNYGYTF
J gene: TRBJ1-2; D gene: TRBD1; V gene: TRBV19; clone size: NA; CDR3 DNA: TGTGCCAGTAGTAGGGGGACAGGCAACTATGGCTACACCTTC; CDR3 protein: CASSRGTGNYGYTF
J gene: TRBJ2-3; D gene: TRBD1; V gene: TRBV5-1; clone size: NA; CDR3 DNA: TGCGCCAGCAGCTTCGGGACAGAGGGCAATACGCAGTATTTT; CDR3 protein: CASSFGTEGNTQYF
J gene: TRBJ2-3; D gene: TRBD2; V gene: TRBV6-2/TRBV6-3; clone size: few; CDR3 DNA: TGTGCCAGCAGTTACTCACCTAGCGGGAGCACAGATACGCAGTATTTT; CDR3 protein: CASSYSPSGSTDTQYF
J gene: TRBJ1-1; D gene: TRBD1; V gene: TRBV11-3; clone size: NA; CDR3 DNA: TGTGCCAGCAGCTTAAGACAGGGGAGTGAAGCTTTCTTT; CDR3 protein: CASSLRQGSEAFF
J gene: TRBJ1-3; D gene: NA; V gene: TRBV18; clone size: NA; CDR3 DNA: TGTGCCAGCTCACTGCTCGGGGGGGCCTCAGGAAACACCATATATTTT; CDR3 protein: CASSLLGGASGNTIYF
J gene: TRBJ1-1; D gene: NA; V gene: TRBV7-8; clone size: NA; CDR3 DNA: TGTGCCAGCAGTCTCGAGACAGGCCCCCTCTACACTGAAGCTTTCTTT; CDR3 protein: CASSLETGPLYTEAFF
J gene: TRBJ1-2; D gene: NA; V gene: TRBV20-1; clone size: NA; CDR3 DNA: TGCAGTTTGCAGGATTATGGCTACACCTTC; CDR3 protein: CSLQDYGYTF
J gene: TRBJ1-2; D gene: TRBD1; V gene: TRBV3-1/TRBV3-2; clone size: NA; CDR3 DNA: TGTGCCAGCAGCCAAGGGGGGGCCCAAGGACAGGGCGGTGGCTACACCTTC; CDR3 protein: CASSQGGAQGQGGGYTF
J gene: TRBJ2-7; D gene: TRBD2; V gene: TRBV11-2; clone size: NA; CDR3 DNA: TGTGCCAGCAGCCACTACTTACGTCAAGGGACTAGCGCCCACGAGCAGTACTTC; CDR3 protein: CASSHYLRQGTSAHEQYF
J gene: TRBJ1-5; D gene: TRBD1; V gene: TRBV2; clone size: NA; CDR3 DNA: TGTGCCAGCACTCCGACAGGGGGGAGTCAGCCCCAGCATTTT; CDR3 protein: CASTPTGGSQPQHF
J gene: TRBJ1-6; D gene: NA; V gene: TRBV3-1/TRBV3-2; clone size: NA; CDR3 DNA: TGTGCCAGCAGCCAAGAGATGAACAGTCTCTTACGCAATTCACCCCTCCACTTT; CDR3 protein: CASSQEMNSLLRNSPLHF
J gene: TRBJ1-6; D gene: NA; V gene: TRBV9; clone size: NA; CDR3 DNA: TGTGCCAGCAGCGGTGATAGCTCCTATAATTCACCCCTCCACTTT; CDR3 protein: CASSGDSSYNSPLHF
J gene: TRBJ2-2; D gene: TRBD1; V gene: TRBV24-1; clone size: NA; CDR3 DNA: TGTGCCACCAGTGATCGGGGACAGGGGAGGACCGGGGAGCTGTTTTTT; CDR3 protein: CATSDRGQGRTGELFF
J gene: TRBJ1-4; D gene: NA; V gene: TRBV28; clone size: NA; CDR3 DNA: TGTGCCAGCAGTTTGGGGGGGGACTCTAATGAAAAACTGTTTTTT; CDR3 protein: CASSLGGDSNEKLFF
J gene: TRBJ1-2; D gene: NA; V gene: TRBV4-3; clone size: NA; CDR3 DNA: TGCGCCAGCAGCCAAGAAGCCACCGGTAGCTATGGCTACACCTTC; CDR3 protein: CASSQEATGSYGYTF
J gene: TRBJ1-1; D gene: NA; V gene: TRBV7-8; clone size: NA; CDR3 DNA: TGTGCCAGCAGCTTGGGACAAGTCATTACTGAAGCTTTCTTT; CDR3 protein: CASSLGQVITEAFF
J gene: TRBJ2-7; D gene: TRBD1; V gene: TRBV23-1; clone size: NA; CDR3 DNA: TGCGCCAGAAAAGCCCTCGGACAGGGCTTTCCCTGCGAGCAGTACTTC; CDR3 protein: CARKALGQGFPCEQYF
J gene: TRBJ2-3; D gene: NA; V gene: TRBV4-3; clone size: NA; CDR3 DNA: TGCGCCAGCAGTCAAGGAGGCCCGCCAGATACGCAGTATTTT; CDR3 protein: CASSQGGPPDTQYF
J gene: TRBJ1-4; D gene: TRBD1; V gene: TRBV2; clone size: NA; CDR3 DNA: TGTGCCAGCAGTGAGGGGACAGGGGTTCGAATTATTGAAAAACTGTTTTTT; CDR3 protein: CASSEGTGVRIIEKLFF
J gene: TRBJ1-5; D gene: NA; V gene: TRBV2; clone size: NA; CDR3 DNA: TGTGCCAGCAGCGCCGGACAATCTAGCAATCAGCCCCAGCATTTT; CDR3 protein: CASSAGQSSNQPQHF
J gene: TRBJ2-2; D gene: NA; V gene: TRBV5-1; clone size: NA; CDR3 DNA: TGCGCCAGCAGCTCACAACGTGGGGGGTCGGGCACCGGGGAGCTGTTTTTT; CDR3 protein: CASSSQRGGSGTGELFF
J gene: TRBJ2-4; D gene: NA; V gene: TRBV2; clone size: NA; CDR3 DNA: TGTGCCAGCACTCTGGACAGTGCCAAAAACATTCAGTACTTC; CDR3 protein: CASTLDSAKNIQYF
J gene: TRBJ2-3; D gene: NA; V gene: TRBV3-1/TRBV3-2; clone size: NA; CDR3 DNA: TGTGCCAGCAGCCAAGCGCTACCCACAGATACGCAGTATTTT; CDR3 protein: CASSQALPTDTQYF
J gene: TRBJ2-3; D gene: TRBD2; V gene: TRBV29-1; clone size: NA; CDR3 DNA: TGCAGCGTAGAACTAGCGGGGGGGCCTAAAGATACGCAGTATTTT; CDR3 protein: CSVELAGGPKDTQYF
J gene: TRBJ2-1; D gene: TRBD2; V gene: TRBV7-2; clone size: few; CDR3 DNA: TGTGCCAGCAGCTTATCTTTAGGGACTAGCAACTACAATGAGCAGTTCTTC; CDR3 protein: CASSLSLGTSNYNEQFF
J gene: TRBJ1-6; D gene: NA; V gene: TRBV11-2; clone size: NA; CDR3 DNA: TGTGCCAGCAGCTTAGGTGGTCAAGAGGCCCTCCACTTT; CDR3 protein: CASSLGGQEALHF
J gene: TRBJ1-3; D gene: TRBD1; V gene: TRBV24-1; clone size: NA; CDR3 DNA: TGTGCCACCGGGGACAGGGGGAAAGCTGAAAACACCATATATTTT; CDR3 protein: CATGDRGKAENTIYF
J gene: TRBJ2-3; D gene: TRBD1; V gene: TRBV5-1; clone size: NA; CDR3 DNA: TGCGCCAGCCTAGACAGGGGGCTATCAGATACGCAGTATTTT; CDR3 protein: CASLDRGLSDTQYF
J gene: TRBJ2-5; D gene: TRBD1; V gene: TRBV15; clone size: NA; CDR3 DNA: TGTGCCACCAGCAGGGACAGGGGCGAAGAGACCCAGTACTTC; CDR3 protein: CATSRDRGEETQYF
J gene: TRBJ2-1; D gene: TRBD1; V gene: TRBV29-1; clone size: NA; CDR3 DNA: TGCAGCGGGGCCCCCCTAACAGGGGGAGGTGAGCAGTTCTTC; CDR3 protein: CSGAPLTGGGEQFF
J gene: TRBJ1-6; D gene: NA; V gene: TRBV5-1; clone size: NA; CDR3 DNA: TGCGCCAGCAGCCCCGGATTGTCAATGAGGGATTCACCCCTCCACTTT; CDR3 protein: CASSPGLSMRDSPLHF
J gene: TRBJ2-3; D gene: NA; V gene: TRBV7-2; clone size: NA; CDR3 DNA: TGTGCCAGCAGCTTGGTTCGGGGAGCGCAGTATTTT; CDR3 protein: CASSLVRGAQYF
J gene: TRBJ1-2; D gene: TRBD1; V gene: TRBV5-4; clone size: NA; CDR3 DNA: TGTGCCAGCAGCCAGGACAGGGGCTATGGCTACACCTTC; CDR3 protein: CASSQDRGYGYTF
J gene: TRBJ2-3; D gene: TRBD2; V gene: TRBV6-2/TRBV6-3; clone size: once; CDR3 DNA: TGTGCCAGCAGTCCCAATCCGGGACTAGCGGCAAGAGGGACGCAGTATTTT; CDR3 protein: CASSPNPGLAARGTQYF
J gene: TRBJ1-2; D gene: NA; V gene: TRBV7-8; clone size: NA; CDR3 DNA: TGTGCCAGCAGCTTAGGATACCAGGGCCAGGGCTACACCTTC; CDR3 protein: CASSLGYQGQGYTF
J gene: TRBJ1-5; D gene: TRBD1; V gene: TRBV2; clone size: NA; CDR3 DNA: TGTGCCAGCAGCGCATTTTTGGGACAGTATAATCAGCCCCAGCATTTT; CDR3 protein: CASSAFLGQYNQPQHF
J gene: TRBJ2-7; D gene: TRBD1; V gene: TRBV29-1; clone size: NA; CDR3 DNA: TGCAGCTCCACAGGGGAAGGGGACGAGCAGTACTTC; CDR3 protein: CSSTGEGDEQYF
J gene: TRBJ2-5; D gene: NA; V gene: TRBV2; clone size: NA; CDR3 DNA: TGTGCCAGCAGGGCAGGGGGAGGAATTCTTGTTCTTCAAGAGACCCAGTACTTC; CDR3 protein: CASRAGGGILVLQETQYF
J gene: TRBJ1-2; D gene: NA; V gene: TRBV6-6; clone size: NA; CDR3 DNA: TGTGCCAGCAGTTACTCAACGGGGGACTATGGCTACACCTTC; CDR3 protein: CASSYSTGDYGYTF
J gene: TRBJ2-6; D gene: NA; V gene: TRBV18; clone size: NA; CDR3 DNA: TGTGCCAGCTCACCTCCGGCTGGGGCCAACGTCCTGACTTTC; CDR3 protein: CASSPPAGANVLTF
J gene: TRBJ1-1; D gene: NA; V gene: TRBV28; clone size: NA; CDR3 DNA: TGTGCCAGCAGTTTTTCCCCCAGGAACACTGAAGCTTTCTTT; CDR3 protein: CASSFSPRNTEAFF
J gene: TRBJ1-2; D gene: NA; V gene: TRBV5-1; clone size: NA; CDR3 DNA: TGCGCCAGCAGCTACGGACTCAACTATGGCTACACCTTC; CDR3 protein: CASSYGLNYGYTF
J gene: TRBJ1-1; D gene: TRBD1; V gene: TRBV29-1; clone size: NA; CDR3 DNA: TGCAGCGTTCTTCTTTTAGGCAGGGGGTTTGATGAAGCTTTCTTT; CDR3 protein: CSVLLLGRGFDEAFF
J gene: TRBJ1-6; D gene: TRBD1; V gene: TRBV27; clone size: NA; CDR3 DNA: TGTGCCAGCAGTCCCGGGACAGGGGGCGCAAATAATTCACCCCTCCACTTT; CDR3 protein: CASSPGTGGANNSPLHF
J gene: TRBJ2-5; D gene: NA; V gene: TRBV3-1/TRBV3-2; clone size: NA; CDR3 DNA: TGTGCCAGCAGCCAAGGGGGGGTTGAGACCCAGTACTTC; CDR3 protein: CASSQGGVETQYF
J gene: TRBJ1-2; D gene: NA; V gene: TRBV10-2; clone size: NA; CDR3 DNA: TGCGCCAGCAGTGAATTTGGGGCCCTAGGCTACACCTTC; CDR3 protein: CASSEFGALGYTF
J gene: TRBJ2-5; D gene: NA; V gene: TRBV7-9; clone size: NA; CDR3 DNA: TGTGCCAGCAGCTTTTCAGGGCGTGAGACCCAGTACTTC; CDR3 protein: CASSFSGRETQYF
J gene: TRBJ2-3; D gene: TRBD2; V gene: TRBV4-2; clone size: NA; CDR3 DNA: TGTGCCAGCAGCGGACTAGCGGGGCCCGCGGGTGATACGCAGTATTTT; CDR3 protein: CASSGLAGPAGDTQYF
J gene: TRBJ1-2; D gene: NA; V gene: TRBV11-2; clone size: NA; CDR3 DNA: TGTGCCAGCAGCCCTCGGACAGCCCCAAAGAACTATGGCTACACCTTC; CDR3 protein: CASSPRTAPKNYGYTF
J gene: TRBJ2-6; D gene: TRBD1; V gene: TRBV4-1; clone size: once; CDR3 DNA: TGCGCCAGCAGCCATGCCGGGACAGGGCGTGGGGCCAACGTCCTGACTTTC; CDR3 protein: CASSHAGTGRGANVLTF
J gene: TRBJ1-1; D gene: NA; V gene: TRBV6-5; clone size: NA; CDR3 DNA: TGTGCCAGCAGTTACTCGAATCAGGGAGCTTTCTTT; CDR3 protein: CASSYSNQGAFF
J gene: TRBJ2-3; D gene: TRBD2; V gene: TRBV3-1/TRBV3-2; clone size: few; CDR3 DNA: TGTGCCAGCAGCCAAGTGGTGGGCGGGGGGCCATCTAGCACAGATACGCAGTATTTT; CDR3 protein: CASSQVVGGGPSSTDTQYF
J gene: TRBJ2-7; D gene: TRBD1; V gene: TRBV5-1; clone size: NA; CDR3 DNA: TGCGCCAGCGGGGTGGAGGGACAGGGGAAGCTTGAGCAGTACTTC; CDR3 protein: CASGVEGQGKLEQYF
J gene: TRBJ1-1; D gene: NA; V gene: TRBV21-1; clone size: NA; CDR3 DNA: TGTGCCAGGCCGGACAGGGTCGCTGAAGCTTTCTTT; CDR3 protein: CARPDRVAEAFF
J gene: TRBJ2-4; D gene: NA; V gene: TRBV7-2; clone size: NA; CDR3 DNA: TGTGCCAGCAGCACGGGACTAGCCAAAAACATTCAGTACTTC; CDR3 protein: CASSTGLAKNIQYF
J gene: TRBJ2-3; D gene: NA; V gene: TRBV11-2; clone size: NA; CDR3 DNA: TGTGCCAGCAGCTTAGACAGGGGCTACGATACGCAGTATTTT; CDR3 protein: CASSLDRGYDTQYF
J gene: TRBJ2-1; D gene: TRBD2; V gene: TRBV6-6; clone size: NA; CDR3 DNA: TGTGCCAGCAGTCCCGGGACTAGCATGATCGGGAGGGGGAATGAGCAGTTCTTC; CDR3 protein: CASSPGTSMIGRGNEQFF